One and the same sample provided the 20 T cell receptor beta chains below, sequenced in a study of T cell responses to AZD1222 COVID-19 vaccine. The repertoire was sequenced with immunoSEQ multiplex PCR; TCRdb's copy has only in-frame clones and lacks some. The table lists about 60,000 clones, approximately 86% of them singletons. Sequences were derived from peripheral blood, sampled on day 0 of AZD1222 vaccination. These TCRs come from an adult in good health.

In DNA, the CDR3 is TGCGCCAGCAGCCGGGACGCACCCACCGGGGAGCTGTTTTTT. Translation gives CASSRDAPTGELFF. V usage is TRBV5-1 and J usage is TRBJ2-2; tentatively, D is TRBD1 or TRBD2 (5 bases each). Germline V lookup: CDR1 SGHRS, CDR2 YFSETQ. This CDR3 region has 14 residues. V was clipped by 4 bases and J by 4 bases, with 11 bases between them. The entire variable domain, with the rest obtained from reference TRBV5-1 and TRBJ2-2, is as follows: KAGVTQTPRYLIKTRGQQVTLSCSPISGHRSVSWYQQTPGQGLQFLFEYFSETQRNKGNFPGRFSGRQFSNSRSEMNVSTLELGDSALYLCASSRDAPTGELFFGEGSRLTVL.

The rearrangement uses TRBV18 and TRBJ1-2; 7 bases line up with TRBD1. Trimming cost V 6 bases and J 8 bases; bases outside gene matches: 6. There are 12 residues in the CDR3. Germline assignment: CDR1 KGHSH and CDR2 LQKENI. The CDR3 spells CASSGDRVGYTF. DNA of the CDR3: TGTGCCAGCTCGGGTGACAGGGTCGGCTACACCTTC.

The J gene is TRBJ2-7, the V gene TRBV6-1; D is ambiguous. Trimming pared 1 base from V and 6 bases from J, leaving 13 bases between. This CDR3 contains 14 residues. Germline CDR1 and CDR2: MNHNS and SASEGT. The CDR3 nucleotides are TGTGCCAGCAGTGAAGGGCTGCTTACCCCCGAGCAGTACTTC. Its protein is CASSEGLLTPEQYF.

This clone was picked up a small number of times. The rearrangement links TRBV2 to TRBJ2-1; 7 bases map to TRBD1. V shed 7 bases and J 7 bases; nucleotides not matched to a gene: 7. Germline CDR1 SNHLY, CDR2 FYNNEI. This CDR3 has 13 residues. CDR3 nucleotides: TGTGCCAGCAAACAGGGGATTAGAAATGAGCAGTTCTTC. Amino acids: CASKQGIRNEQFF.

This clone was seen once. The gene calls are TRBV6-5 and TRBJ2-1, with 7 bases fitting TRBD2. The CDR3 has 15 residues. The V segment lost 0 bases and the J segment 6 bases; nucleotides outside the gene matches: 5. Germline V gives CDR1 MNHEY, CDR2 SVGAGI. For the CDR3, the DNA is TGTGCCAGCAGTTACTCCGGGGGAGGGCGCAATGAGCAGTTCTTC. It is translated as CASSYSGGGRNEQFF.

The chain recombines TRBV7-2 with TRBJ2-6; D remains ambiguous. Germline V gene lookup returns CDR1 SGHTA and CDR2 FQGNSA. With 1 base removed from V and 1 base from J, the gap between germline ends came to 5 bases. The CDR3 is made up of 15 amino acids. In DNA, the CDR3 is TGTGCCAGCAGCTTAGAGTCGTCTGGGGCCAACGTCCTGACTTTC. This codes for CASSLESSGANVLTF.

The V gene is TRBV28, the J gene TRBJ1-1; D possibly corresponds to TRBD1 (6 bases). V lost 6 bases, J lost 2 bases, and 13 bases lay in between. CDR1 is MDHEN and CDR2 is SYDVKM in the germline V gene. This CDR3 has 14 amino acids. CDR3 sequence: CASSSQQGNTEAFF. Written as DNA, the CDR3 is TGTGCCAGCAGCTCTCAACAGGGTAACACTGAAGCTTTCTTT.

The chain links TRBV10-3 to TRBJ1-5; D might be TRBD1 (5 bases). The V end was cut by 0 bases, the J end by 5 bases, with 20 bases between. The CDR3 is made up of 18 amino acids. Per the germline V gene, CDR1 is ENHRY and CDR2 is SYGVKD. The CDR3 nucleotides are TGTGCCATCAGTGAGTCGAAACCAGGGAAGAGTCTGGATCAGCCCCAGCATTTT. The encoded protein is CAISESKPGKSLDQPQHF.

This sequence joins TRBV5-1 and TRBJ2-3, with TRBD2 identical over 7 bases. Looked up from germline, CDR1 is SGHRS and CDR2 is YFSETQ. Trimming removed 4 bases from V and 2 bases from J; junction bases left unmatched: 7. This CDR3 spans 15 amino acids. The DNA for the CDR3 is TGCGCCAGCAGCCCCAAAGCGGGGTTCACAGATACGCAGTATTTT. This codes for CASSPKAGFTDTQYF.

V gene TRBV2 combines with J gene TRBJ1-6; D is possibly TRBD1 (5 bases). The CDR3 is made up of 13 amino acids. Per the germline V gene, CDR1 is SNHLY and CDR2 is FYNNEI. V lost 7 bases and J lost 10, with 14 bases in between. Here the CDR3 reads CASTVQGESPLHF. In DNA, the CDR3 is TGTGCCAGCACGGTTCAGGGTGAATCACCCCTCCACTTT.

The chain combines TRBV5-1 with TRBJ1-1, with 11 bases aligning to TRBD1. Losses at the gene ends were 4 bases for V and 5 bases for J; bases not matched to a gene: 7. The CDR3 covers 15 residues. The V gene's germline CDR1 is SGHRS and CDR2 YFSETQ. CDR3 amino acids: CASSTGQGAGTEAFF. Written as DNA, the CDR3 is TGCGCCAGCAGCACAGGACAGGGGGCGGGTACTGAAGCTTTCTTT.

The genes are TRBV30 and TRBJ2-7; possible D gene TRBD2, 5 bases. Germline V lookup: CDR1 GTSNPN, CDR2 SVGIG (reference sequence). Trimming left V 0 bases short and J 9 bases short, with 15 bases between. CDR3 length: 13 residues. The CDR3: CAWSVNEGAGQYF. The CDR3, as DNA: TGTGCCTGGAGTGTAAACGAGGGCGCGGGGCAGTACTTC.

The chain combines TRBV5-8 with TRBJ1-3; D unresolved. Per the germline V gene, CDR1 is SGHTS and CDR2 is YDEGEE. The CDR3 contains 15 residues. The ends were cut back, 3 bases at V and 0 bases at J, with 10 bases in the middle. The CDR3 sequence: CASSSPRDSGNTIYF. The CDR3 coding sequence is TGTGCCAGCAGCTCACCGAGGGACTCTGGAAACACCATATATTTT. Variable domain in full (rest from reference TRBV5-8 and TRBJ1-3): EAGVTQSPTHLIKTRGQQATLRCSPISGHTSVYWYQQALGLGLQFLLWYDEGEERNRGNFPPRFSGRQFPNYSSELNVNALELEDSALYLCASSSPRDSGNTIYFGEGSWLTVV.

V gene TRBV6-5 combines with J gene TRBJ1-5; D not resolved. The CDR3 is made up of 14 amino acids. With 6 bases removed from V and 0 bases from J, the gap between germline ends came to 9 bases. Germline V gives CDR1 MNHEY, CDR2 SVGAGI. The CDR3 protein is CASSPVVSNQPQHF. For the CDR3, the DNA is TGTGCCAGCAGCCCAGTCGTTAGCAATCAGCCCCAGCATTTT.

V and J are TRBV5-4 and TRBJ2-7, with 7 positions matching TRBD1. CDR1 and CDR2 (germline): SGHNT, YYREEE (reference sequence). CDR3 length: 16 residues. Unmatched junction bases numbered 8, after V lost 0 bases and J lost 2 bases. CDR3 nucleotide sequence: TGTGCCAGCAGCTTGGCCGGGACAGACCGAACCTACGAGCAGTACTTC. Translating gives CASSLAGTDRTYEQYF.

This clone was seen only a few times. V is TRBV7-6 and J is TRBJ2-3; TRBD2 aligns across 11 bases. Germline assignment: CDR1 SGHVS and CDR2 FNYEAQ. The junction had 0 bases not matched to a gene; V was cut back by 1 base and J by 0 bases. This CDR3 is 16 amino acids long. The CDR3 region is CASSLGTSGSTDTQYF. In DNA, the CDR3 is TGTGCCAGCAGCTTAGGGACTAGCGGGAGCACAGATACGCAGTATTTT.

The chain links TRBV7-8 to TRBJ2-7; 9 bases are shared with TRBD2. The J segment lost 3 bases and the V segment lost 5 bases, leaving 8 bases of the junction unmatched. The germline V gene has CDR1 SGHVS and CDR2 FQNEAQ. The CDR3 sequence is 15 residues long. CDR3 amino acids: CASSPNSGRGYEQYF. The DNA for the CDR3 is TGTGCCAGCAGCCCTAATAGCGGGAGAGGCTACGAGCAGTACTTC.

V usage is TRBV28 and J usage is TRBJ1-5; TRBD1 matches 8 bases. J lost 5 bases, V lost 6 bases, and 6 bases had no gene match. Germline V lookup: CDR1 MDHEN, CDR2 SYDVKM. The CDR3 extends over 14 amino acids. As DNA, the CDR3 is TGTGCCAGCAGCTCCGGACAGGGTGATCAGCCCCAGCATTTT. Translation gives CASSSGQGDQPQHF.

This chain links TRBV5-5 with TRBJ2-5, with 10 nucleotides matching TRBD2. From germline, CDR1 is SGHKS and CDR2 YYEKEE (reference sequence). The CDR3 totals 15 residues. Unmatched junction bases numbered 6, after V lost 3 bases and J lost 4 bases. The CDR3 is CASSSLAGAPETQYF. In DNA form, the CDR3 reads TGTGCCAGCAGCTCCCTAGCGGGAGCCCCAGAGACCCAGTACTTC. Using reference TRBV5-5 and TRBJ2-5 for the parts outside the CDR3, the full variable domain is DAGVTQSPTHLIKTRGQQVTLRCSPISGHKSVSWYQQVLGQGPQFIFQYYEKEERGRGNFPDRFSARQFPNYSSELNVNALLLGDSALYLCASSSLAGAPETQYFGPGTRLLVL.

The chain uses TRBV18 and TRBJ1-5; D is ambiguous. Germline V gives CDR1 KGHSH, CDR2 LQKENI. The CDR3 has 15 residues. V shed 3 bases and J shed 2 bases, with 11 bases lying between them. Here the CDR3 reads CASSPPGVGNQPQHF. In DNA form, the CDR3 reads TGTGCCAGCTCACCCCCGGGTGTAGGCAATCAGCCCCAGCATTTT.